Listed below are T cell receptor beta chains from one sample, sequenced in a study of blood T cell repertoires in COVID-19. Method: immunoSEQ multiplex PCR; TCRdb's copy keeps in-frame clones and lacks some. The table shows about 69,000 clones, with roughly 80% occurring only once. The specimen was peripheral blood. The source of these receptors is a man aged 55 to 70 with acute or convalescent COVID-19. The conserved cysteine and the conserved F or W are not part of the CDR3 here. The order of the fields is J gene, clone size, V gene, CDR3 protein. Size is omitted from some rows. Given values are once, few, many or a class for expanded clones.

TRBJ2-2	many	TRBV6-4	ASSDSDTGELF
TRBJ1-5	.	TRBV6-2/TRBV6-3	ASSYSTSNQPQH
TRBJ2-7	once	TRBV5-1	ASSRLTGRSYEQY
TRBJ2-3	few	TRBV7-2	ASSLVADHTDTQY
TRBJ1-5	.	TRBV24-1	ATSAGWGNQPQH
TRBJ2-3	.	TRBV2	ASSEVSFTDTQY
TRBJ2-7	.	TRBV3-1/TRBV3-2	ASSQLGQGYEQY
TRBJ2-3	few	TRBV4-3	ASSQEAGWGTDTQY
TRBJ2-3	.	TRBV7-2	ASSGGPTDTQY
TRBJ1-4	.	TRBV5-1	ASSTAGTANEKLF
TRBJ2-1	.	TRBV9	ASSVRDYNNEQF
TRBJ2-1	.	TRBV6-5	ASSYDRGTHNEQF
TRBJ1-3	few	TRBV27	ASRRAGTGASGNTIY
TRBJ1-1	.	TRBV2	ASTGQGGTEAF
TRBJ2-5	once	TRBV13	ASSFRGGETQY
TRBJ1-6	.	TRBV19	ASSLLPGTGGNSPLH
TRBJ2-5	.	TRBV18	ASSPPGQKETQY
TRBJ1-6	.	TRBV19	ASSNEGDSPLH